This T cell receptor (beta chain) was obtained from a study of T cell responses to AZD1222 COVID-19 vaccine. Study conclusions and caveats: Only after the peak T cell response were repertoires sampled. Just 6 or 7 people given AZD1222 tested seropositive at baseline.

Regarding this clone: Its antigen is not identified.

V lost 6 bases and J lost 8; bases outside the gene matches: 6. The CDR3 covers 14 residues. Germline values: CDR1 SNHLY, CDR2 FYNNEI. The repertoire was sequenced with immunoSEQ multiplex PCR; TCRdb's copy has only in-frame clones and lacks some. The data hold about 130,000 clones, with about 91% observed a single time. The rearrangement links TRBV2 to TRBJ1-4, with 10 bases fitting TRBD1. This sequence originates from an adult in good health. The sequencing used peripheral blood, collected on day 0 of AZD1222 vaccination. The CDR3: CASRDRGRDEKLFF. DNA for the CDR3: TGTGCCAGCAGAGACAGGGGGCGTGACGAAAAACTGTTTTTT.